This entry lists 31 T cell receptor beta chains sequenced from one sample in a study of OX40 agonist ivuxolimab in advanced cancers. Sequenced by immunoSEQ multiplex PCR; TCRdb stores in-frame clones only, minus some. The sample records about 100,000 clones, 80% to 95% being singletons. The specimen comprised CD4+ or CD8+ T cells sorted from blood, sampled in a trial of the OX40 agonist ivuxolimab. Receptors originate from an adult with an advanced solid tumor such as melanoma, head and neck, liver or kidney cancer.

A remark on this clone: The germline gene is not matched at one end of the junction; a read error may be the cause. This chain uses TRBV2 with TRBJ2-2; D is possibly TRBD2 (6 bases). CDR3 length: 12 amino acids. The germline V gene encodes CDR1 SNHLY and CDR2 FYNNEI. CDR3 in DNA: TGTGCCAGCAGCGGGGAAGCCAGGGAGGTGTTTTTT. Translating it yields CASSGEAREVFF.

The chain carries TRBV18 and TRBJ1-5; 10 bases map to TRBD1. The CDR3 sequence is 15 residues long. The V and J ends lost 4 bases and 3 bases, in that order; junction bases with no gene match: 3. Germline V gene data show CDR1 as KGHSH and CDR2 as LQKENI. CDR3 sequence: CASSQDRGINQPQHF. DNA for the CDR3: TGTGCCAGCTCACAGGACAGGGGGATCAATCAGCCCCAGCATTTT.

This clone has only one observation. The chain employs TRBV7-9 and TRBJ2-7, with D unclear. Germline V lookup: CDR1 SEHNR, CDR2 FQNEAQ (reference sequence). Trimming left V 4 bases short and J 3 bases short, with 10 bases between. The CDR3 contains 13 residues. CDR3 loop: CASSYSNLYEQYF. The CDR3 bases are TGTGCCAGCAGCTATTCTAACCTCTACGAGCAGTACTTC. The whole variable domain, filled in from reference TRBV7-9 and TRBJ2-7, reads DTGVSQNPRHKITKRGQNVTFRCDPISEHNRLYWYRQTLGQGPEFLTYFQNEAQLEKSRLLSDRFSAERPKGSFSTLEIQRTEQGDSAMYLCASSYSNLYEQYFGPGTRLTVT.

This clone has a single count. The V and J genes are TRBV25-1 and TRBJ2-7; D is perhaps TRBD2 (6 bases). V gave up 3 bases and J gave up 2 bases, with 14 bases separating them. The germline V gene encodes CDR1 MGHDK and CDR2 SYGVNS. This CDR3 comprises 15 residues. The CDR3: CASSDYGSGPYEQYF. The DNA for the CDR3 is TGTGCCAGCAGTGACTACGGGAGCGGGCCCTACGAGCAGTACTTC.

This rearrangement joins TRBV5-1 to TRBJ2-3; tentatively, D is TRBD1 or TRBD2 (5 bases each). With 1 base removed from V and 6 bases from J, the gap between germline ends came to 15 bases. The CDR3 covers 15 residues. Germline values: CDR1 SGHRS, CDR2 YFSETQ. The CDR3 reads CASSLLGTVGDTQYF. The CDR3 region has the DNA TGCGCCAGCAGCTTGCTCGGGACGGTTGGGGATACGCAGTATTTT.

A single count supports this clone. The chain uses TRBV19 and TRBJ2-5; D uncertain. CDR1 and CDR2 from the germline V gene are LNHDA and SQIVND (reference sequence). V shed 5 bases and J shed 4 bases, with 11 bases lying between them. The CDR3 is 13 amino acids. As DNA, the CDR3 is TGTGCCAGTAGTCGCACAACGAGAGAGACCCAGTACTTC. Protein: CASSRTTRETQYF.

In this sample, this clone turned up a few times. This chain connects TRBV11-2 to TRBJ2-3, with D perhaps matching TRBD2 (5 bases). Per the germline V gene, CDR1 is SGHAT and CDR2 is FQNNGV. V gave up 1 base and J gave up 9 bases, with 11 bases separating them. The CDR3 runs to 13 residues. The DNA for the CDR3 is TGTGCCAGCAGCTTAGTTGAGCGGTTAACGCAGTATTTT. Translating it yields CASSLVERLTQYF.

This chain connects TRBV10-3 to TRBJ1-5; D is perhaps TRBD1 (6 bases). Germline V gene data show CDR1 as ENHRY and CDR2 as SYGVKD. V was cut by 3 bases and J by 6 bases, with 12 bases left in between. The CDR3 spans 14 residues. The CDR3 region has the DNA TGTGCCATCAGTGATCAGGGGATTGGTCAGCCCCAGCATTTT. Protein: CAISDQGIGQPQHF.

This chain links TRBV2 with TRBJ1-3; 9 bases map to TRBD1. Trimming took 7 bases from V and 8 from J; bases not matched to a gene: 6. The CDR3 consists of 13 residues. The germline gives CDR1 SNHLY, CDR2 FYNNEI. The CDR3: CASMDRGADTIYF. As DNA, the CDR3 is TGTGCCAGCATGGACAGGGGCGCAGACACCATATATTTT.

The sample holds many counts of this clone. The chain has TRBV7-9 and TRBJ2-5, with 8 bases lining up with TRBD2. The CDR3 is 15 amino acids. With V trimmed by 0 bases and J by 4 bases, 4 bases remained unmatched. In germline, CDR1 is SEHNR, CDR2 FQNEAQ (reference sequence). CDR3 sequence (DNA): TGTGCCAGCAGCTTAGCGGCGGGGGGCACAGAGACCCAGTACTTC. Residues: CASSLAAGGTETQYF.

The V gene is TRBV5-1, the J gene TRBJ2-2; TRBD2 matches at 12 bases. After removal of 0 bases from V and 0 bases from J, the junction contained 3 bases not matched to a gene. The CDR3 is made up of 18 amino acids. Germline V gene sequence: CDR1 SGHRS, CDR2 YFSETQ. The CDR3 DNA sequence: TGCGCCAGCAGCTTGGGACTAGCGGGAGCCCCGAACACCGGGGAGCTGTTTTTT. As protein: CASSLGLAGAPNTGELFF.

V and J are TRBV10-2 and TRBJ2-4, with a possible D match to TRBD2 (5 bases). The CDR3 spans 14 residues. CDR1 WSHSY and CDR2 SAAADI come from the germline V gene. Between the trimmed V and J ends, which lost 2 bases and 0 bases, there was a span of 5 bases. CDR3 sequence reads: CASSESGAKNIQYF. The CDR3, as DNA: TGCGCCAGCAGTGAGAGCGGAGCCAAAAACATTCAGTACTTC.

The CDR3 spells CASSLARAAVGYEQYF. For the CDR3, the DNA is TGCGCCAGCAGCTTGGCTCGAGCGGCAGTTGGTTACGAGCAGTACTTC. V gene TRBV5-1 combines with J gene TRBJ2-7; perhaps TRBD2 as D (5 bases). CDR1 and CDR2 (germline): SGHRS, YFSETQ. The CDR3 has 16 residues. Trimming pared 0 bases from V and 4 bases from J, leaving 17 bases between.

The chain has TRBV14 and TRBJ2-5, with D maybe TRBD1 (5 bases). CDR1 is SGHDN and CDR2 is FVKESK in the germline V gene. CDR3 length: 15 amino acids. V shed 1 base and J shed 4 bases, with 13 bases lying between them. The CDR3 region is CASSQGVRVGETQYF. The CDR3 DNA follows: TGTGCCAGCAGCCAAGGCGTCAGGGTCGGAGAGACCCAGTACTTC.

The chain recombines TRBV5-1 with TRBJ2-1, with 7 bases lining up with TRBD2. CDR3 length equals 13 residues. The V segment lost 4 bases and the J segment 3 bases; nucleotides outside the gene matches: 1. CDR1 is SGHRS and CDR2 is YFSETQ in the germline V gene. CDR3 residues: CASSLADYNEQFF. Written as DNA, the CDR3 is TGCGCCAGCAGCCTAGCGGACTACAATGAGCAGTTCTTC.

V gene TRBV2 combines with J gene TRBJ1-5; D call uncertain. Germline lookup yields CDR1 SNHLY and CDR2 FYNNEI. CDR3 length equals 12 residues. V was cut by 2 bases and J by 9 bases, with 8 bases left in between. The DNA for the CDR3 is TGTGCCAGCAGTGAACGGCTTCCGCCCCAGCATTTT. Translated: CASSERLPPQHF.

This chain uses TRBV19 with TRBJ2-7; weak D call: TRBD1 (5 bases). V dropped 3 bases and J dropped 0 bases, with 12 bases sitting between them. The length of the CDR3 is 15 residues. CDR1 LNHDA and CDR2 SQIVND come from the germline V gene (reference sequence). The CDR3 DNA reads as TGTGCCAGTAGTATGAAACAGGAAAGCTCCTACGAGCAGTACTTC. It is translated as CASSMKQESSYEQYF.

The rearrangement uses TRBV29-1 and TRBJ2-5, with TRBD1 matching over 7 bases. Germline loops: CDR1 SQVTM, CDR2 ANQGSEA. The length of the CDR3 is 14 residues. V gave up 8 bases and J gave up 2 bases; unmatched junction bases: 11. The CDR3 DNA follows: TGCAGCATAACTAACAGGGGTCGGCAAGAGACCCAGTACTTC. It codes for CSITNRGRQETQYF.

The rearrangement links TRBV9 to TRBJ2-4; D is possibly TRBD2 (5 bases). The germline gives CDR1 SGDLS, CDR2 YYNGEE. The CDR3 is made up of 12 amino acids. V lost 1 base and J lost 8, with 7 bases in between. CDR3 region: CASSVSGDIQYF. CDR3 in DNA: TGTGCCAGCAGCGTAAGCGGTGACATTCAGTACTTC.

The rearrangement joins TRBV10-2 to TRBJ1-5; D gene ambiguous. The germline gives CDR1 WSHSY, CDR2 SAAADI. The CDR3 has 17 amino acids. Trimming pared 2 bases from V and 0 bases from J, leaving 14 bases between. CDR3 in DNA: TGCGCCAGCAGTGAGCCCTGGACGGCGAATAGCAATCAGCCCCAGCATTTT. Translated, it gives CASSEPWTANSNQPQHF.

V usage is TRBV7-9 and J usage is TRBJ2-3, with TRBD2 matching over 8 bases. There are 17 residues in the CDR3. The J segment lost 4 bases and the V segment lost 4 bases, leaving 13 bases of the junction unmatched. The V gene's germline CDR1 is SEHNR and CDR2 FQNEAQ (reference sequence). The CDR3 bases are TGTGCCAGCAGCTCCACCTTGTGGCGGGGGGACGCAGATACGCAGTATTTT. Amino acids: CASSSTLWRGDADTQYF.

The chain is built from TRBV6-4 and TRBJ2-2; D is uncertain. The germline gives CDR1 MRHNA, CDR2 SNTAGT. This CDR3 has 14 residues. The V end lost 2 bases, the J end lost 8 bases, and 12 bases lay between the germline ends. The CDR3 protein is CASSDLDRPGELFF. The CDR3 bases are TGTGCCAGCAGTGACCTGGACCGCCCGGGGGAGCTGTTTTTT.

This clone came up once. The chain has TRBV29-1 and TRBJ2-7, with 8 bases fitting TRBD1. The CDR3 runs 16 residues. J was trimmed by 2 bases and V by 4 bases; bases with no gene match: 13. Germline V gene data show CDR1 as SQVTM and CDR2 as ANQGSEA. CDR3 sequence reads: CSVAGKPGQAPYEQYF. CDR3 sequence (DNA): TGCAGCGTTGCCGGAAAGCCGGGACAGGCCCCCTACGAGCAGTACTTC.

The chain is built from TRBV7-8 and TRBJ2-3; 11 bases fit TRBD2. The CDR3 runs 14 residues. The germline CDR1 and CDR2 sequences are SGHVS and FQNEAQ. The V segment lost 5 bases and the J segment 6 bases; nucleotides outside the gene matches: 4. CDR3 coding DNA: TGTGCCAGCAGCCCAAGGACTAGCGGGGATACGCAGTATTTT. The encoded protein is CASSPRTSGDTQYF.

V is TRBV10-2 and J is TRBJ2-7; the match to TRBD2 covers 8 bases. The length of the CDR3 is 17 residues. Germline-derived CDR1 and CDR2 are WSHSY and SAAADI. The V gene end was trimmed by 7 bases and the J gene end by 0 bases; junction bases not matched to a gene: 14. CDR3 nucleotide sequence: TGCGCCAGCACCCAGGCGGGGGGCGTTACACCCTCCTACGAGCAGTACTTC. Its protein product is CASTQAGGVTPSYEQYF.

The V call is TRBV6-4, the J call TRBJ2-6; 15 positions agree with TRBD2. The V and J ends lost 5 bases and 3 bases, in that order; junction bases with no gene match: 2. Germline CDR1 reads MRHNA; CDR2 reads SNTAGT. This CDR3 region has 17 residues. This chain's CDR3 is CASSTGLAGGGANVLTF. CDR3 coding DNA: TGTGCCAGCAGTACGGGACTAGCGGGAGGTGGGGCCAACGTCCTGACTTTC.

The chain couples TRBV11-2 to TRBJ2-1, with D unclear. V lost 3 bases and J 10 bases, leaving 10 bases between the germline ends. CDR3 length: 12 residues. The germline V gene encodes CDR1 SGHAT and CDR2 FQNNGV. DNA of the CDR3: TGTGCCAGCAGCTTCTCCCTCGCGGAGCAGTTCTTC. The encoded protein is CASSFSLAEQFF.

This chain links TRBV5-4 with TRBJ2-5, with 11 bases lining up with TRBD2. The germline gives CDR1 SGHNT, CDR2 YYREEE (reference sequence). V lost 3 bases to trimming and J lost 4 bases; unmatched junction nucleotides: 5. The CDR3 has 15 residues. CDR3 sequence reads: CASSSMTSGAETQYF. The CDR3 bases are TGTGCCAGCAGCTCAATGACTAGCGGGGCAGAGACCCAGTACTTC. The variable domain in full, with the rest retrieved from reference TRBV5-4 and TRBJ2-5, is ETGVTQSPTHLIKTRGQQVTLRCSSQSGHNTVSWYQQALGQGPQFIFQYYREEENGRGNFPPRFSGLQFPNYSSELNVNALELDDSALYLCASSSMTSGAETQYFGPGTRLLVL.

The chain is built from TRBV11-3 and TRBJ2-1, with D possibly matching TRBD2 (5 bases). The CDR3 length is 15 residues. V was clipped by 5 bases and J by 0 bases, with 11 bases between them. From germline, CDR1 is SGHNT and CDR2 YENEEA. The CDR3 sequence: CASSTTTSSYNEQFF. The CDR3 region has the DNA TGTGCCAGCAGCACCACTACTAGCTCCTACAATGAGCAGTTCTTC.

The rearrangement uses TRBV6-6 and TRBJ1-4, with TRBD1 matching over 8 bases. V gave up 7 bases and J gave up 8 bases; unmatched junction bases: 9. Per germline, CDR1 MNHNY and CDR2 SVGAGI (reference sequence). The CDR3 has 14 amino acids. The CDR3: CASTPGQGLEKLFF. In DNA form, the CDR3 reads TGTGCCAGCACCCCCGGACAGGGACTCGAAAAACTGTTTTTT.

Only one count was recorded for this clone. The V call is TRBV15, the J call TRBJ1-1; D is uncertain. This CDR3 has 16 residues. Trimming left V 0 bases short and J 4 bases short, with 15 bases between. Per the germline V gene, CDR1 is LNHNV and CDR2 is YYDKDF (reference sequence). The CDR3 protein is CATSRDSIRPITEAFF. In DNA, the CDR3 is TGTGCCACCAGCAGAGATAGTATCCGTCCTATCACTGAAGCTTTCTTT.